Below, 14 T cell receptor beta chains from the same sample are listed, as sequenced in a study of T cells in Graves' hyperthyroidism and ophthalmopathy. The CDR3 regions of TCR beta were amplified from RNA transcripts. The HTBI set primed first-round TCR CDR3 RT-PCR. A single record per CDR3 protein comes from TCRdb applying MiXCR to the multiplex PCR reads. The sample has approximately 600,000 distinct CDR3 sequences, around 14% seen once. The sample taken for sequencing was blood. These receptors all stem from a woman younger than 30 with Graves' ophthalmopathy.

This chain connects TRBV20-1 to TRBJ1-6, with 7 bases aligning to TRBD1. Germline loops: CDR1 DFQATT, CDR2 SNEGSKA (reference sequence). Unmatched junction bases numbered 6, after V lost 1 base and J lost 6 bases. This CDR3 contains 15 residues. CDR3 region: CSARGPDRINSPLHF. The CDR3 DNA is TGCAGTGCTAGAGGGCCGGACAGGATTAATTCACCCCTCCACTTT.

In the case of this clonotype: This may arise from a read error, as a much more abundant clone is one base away. The gene calls are TRBV29-1 and TRBJ2-7, with D tentatively TRBD1 or TRBD2 (6 bases each). V lost 8 bases to trimming and J lost 4 bases, with 24 bases between them. In germline, CDR1 is SQVTM, CDR2 ANQGSEA. This CDR3 has 15 residues. The CDR3 region is CSPVLSGKGGYEQYF. In nucleotides, the CDR3 is TGCAGCCCTGTCCTGTCAGGAAAGGGGGGATACGAGCAGTACTTC.

At least ten counts were recorded for this clonotype. The chain employs TRBV28 and TRBJ2-3, with D possibly TRBD1 on 5 matching bases. The V end was cut by 7 bases, the J end by 2 bases, with 16 bases between. The CDR3 length is 15 residues. CDR1 is MDHEN, CDR2 SYDVKM, per germline. The CDR3 region is CASTCRTRPTDTQYF. The CDR3 DNA reads as TGTGCCAGCACCTGCCGGACAAGGCCCACAGATACGCAGTATTTT.

This chain links TRBV6-5 with TRBJ1-1; D not resolved. There are 13 residues in the CDR3. V gave up 2 bases and J gave up 1 base, with 5 bases separating them. The germline V gene encodes CDR1 MNHEY and CDR2 SVGAGI. CDR3 bases: TGTGCCAGCAGTTACCGCCAGAACACTGAAGCTTTCTTT. This codes for CASSYRQNTEAFF.

This clonotype was observed at least ten times. This chain connects TRBV7-9 to TRBJ2-7; 12 bases are a match to TRBD2. V trimming: 5 bases; J trimming: 3 bases; junction bases outside the gene matches: 5. The CDR3 is 15 amino acids. In germline, CDR1 is SEHNR, CDR2 FQNEAQ (reference sequence). The CDR3 sequence: CASSPPTSGSYEQYF. Here the CDR3 DNA reads TGTGCCAGCAGCCCCCCGACTAGCGGGAGCTACGAGCAGTACTTC.

As for this clonotype: A read error is likely, as this CDR3 ends without the conserved phenylalanine or tryptophan. The chain joins TRBV15 to TRBJ2-3; the D gene could be TRBD1 or TRBD2 (5 bases each). This CDR3 comprises 15 residues. The germline CDR1 and CDR2 sequences are LNHNV and YYDKDF (reference sequence). With 3 bases removed from V and 5 bases from J, the gap between germline ends came to 15 bases. The CDR3 here is CATSRGPILGDTQYL. DNA of the CDR3: TGTGCCACCAGCAGGGGACCGATACTCGGAGATACGCAGTATTTA.

This clonotype was observed a few times. V is TRBV5-6 and J is TRBJ2-1, with D unclear. V lost 4 bases, J lost 9 bases, and 11 bases lay in between. The CDR3 covers 12 residues. The germline CDR1 and CDR2 sequences are SGHDT and YYEEEE. The CDR3: CASSRGWGEQFF. The CDR3 region has the DNA TGTGCCAGCAGCAGAGGTTGGGGTGAGCAGTTCTTC. Drawing the rest from reference TRBV5-6 and TRBJ2-1, the complete variable domain is DAGVTQSPTHLIKTRGQQVTLRCSPKSGHDTVSWYQQALGQGPQFIFQYYEEEERQRGNFPDRFSGHQFPNYSSELNVNALLLGDSALYLCASSRGWGEQFFGPGTRLTVL.

This clonotype was seen more than once but under ten times. V and J are TRBV15 and TRBJ2-1, with D possibly TRBD2 on 5 matching bases. This CDR3 has 16 amino acids. Trimming shortened V by 1 base and J by 4 bases, and 14 bases separated the two germline ends. CDR1 and CDR2 (germline): LNHNV, YYDKDF (reference sequence). The CDR3, as DNA: TGTGCCACCAGCAGAGCCCCTAGCAGCATGTACAATGAGCAGTTCTTC. It encodes CATSRAPSSMYNEQFF.

This clonotype has a handful of counts. This may stem from a read error, because a much larger clone lies one nucleotide away. V and J are TRBV12-3 or TRBV12-4 and TRBJ2-3; the D is unclear. The CDR3 runs to 13 residues. CDR3 DNA: TGTACCAGCAGCCTTTTCACCGAGGATACGCAGTATTTT. It yields the protein CTSSLFTEDTQYF.

J is TRBJ2-4 and V is TRBV30; 8 bases are a match to TRBD2. The germline V gene encodes CDR1 GTSNPN and CDR2 SVGIG (reference sequence). This CDR3 is built from 13 residues. After removal of 7 bases from V and 7 bases from J, the junction contained 9 bases not matched to a gene. Written as DNA, the CDR3 is TGTGCCTCTGTGATAGCGGGGTTCAACATTCAGTACTTC. Protein product: CASVIAGFNIQYF.

This clonotype appeared a few times. The chain has TRBV28 and TRBJ1-6; unclear D gene. Per germline, CDR1 MDHEN and CDR2 SYDVKM. Between the trimmed V and J ends, which lost 11 bases and 1 base, there was a span of 9 bases. The CDR3 runs to 13 residues. The CDR3 coding sequence is TGTGCCGGCGTCCGATCCTATAATTCACCCCTCCACTTT. Translating gives CAGVRSYNSPLHF.

This clonotype was picked up many times. This rearrangement joins TRBV30 to TRBJ2-7, with D perhaps TRBD1 (5 bases). Trimming cost V 6 bases and J 0 bases, with 15 bases left between them. CDR1 and CDR2 from the germline V gene are GTSNPN and SVGIG (reference sequence). CDR3 size: 14 residues. CDR3 nucleotide sequence: TGTGCCTGTAATACAGGAACCAGCTCCTACGAGCAGTACTTC. This translates into CACNTGTSSYEQYF.

This clonotype was seen ten or more times. The rearrangement uses TRBV11-3 and TRBJ2-3, with D perhaps TRBD2 (5 bases). Germline CDR1 SGHNT, CDR2 YENEEA. The CDR3 has 15 amino acids. V lost 4 bases, J lost 7 bases, and 18 bases lay in between. CDR3 DNA sequence: TGTGCCAGCAGCTCCGGCGGAGGAGTTACAAATACGCAGTATTTT. Protein sequence: CASSSGGGVTNTQYF.

The gene calls are TRBV12-3 or TRBV12-4 and TRBJ2-3; 15 positions match TRBD2. With 6 bases clipped from V and 0 bases from J, the junction kept 10 bases outside the gene matches. This CDR3 has 19 amino acids. The CDR3 nucleotides read TGTGCCAGCAGCCCTTATGGACTAGCGGGAGGGCCCAGCACAGATACGCAGTATTTT. This codes for CASSPYGLAGGPSTDTQYF.